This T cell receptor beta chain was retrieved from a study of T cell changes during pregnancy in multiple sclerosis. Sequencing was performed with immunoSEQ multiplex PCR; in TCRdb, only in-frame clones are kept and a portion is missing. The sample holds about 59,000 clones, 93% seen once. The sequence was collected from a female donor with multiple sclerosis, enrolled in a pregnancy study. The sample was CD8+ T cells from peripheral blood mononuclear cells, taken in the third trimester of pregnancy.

The CDR3 coding sequence is TGTGCCAGCAGCGTCGGGACTAGCGGAGGCCTAGAGACCCAGTACTTC. The encoded protein is CASSVGTSGGLETQYF. This chain links TRBV9 with TRBJ2-5; the match to TRBD2 covers 11 bases. This CDR3 has 16 residues. J lost 4 bases, V lost 2 bases, and 7 bases had no gene match. The V gene's germline CDR1 is SGDLS and CDR2 YYNGEE.